The 4 T cell receptor beta chains below come from one sample, sequenced in a study of blood T cell repertoires in COVID-19 (TCRdb year 2020). The library came from the immunoSEQ multiplex PCR assay. TCRdb mirrors the immuneACCESS table, restricted to in-frame sequences. Some clones are absent from its copies; in checked studies, under half trace to an unresolved V gene, and the reason for the others is unknown. This sample gives roughly 71,000 clones in total; around four fifths of them show up just once. Approximately 18% of the sample lies in the top ten. The specimen sequenced was peripheral blood. The source is a woman over 75 with acute or convalescent COVID-19.

This clone was recorded a few times. The chain is built from TRBV18 and TRBJ1-2, with D possibly being TRBD1 (6 bases). Germline CDR1 reads KGHSH; CDR2 reads LQKENI. CDR3 length equals 16 residues. Trimming took 1 base from V and 2 from J, leaving 14 bases between them. The CDR3 here is CASSPRGPGENYGYTF. CDR3 coding DNA: TGTGCCAGCTCACCACGGGGCCCAGGGGAGAACTATGGCTACACCTTC.

J is TRBJ2-1 and V is TRBV7-6; TRBD1 agrees at 7 bases. CDR1 and CDR2 (germline): SGHVS, FNYEAQ. Trimming took 5 bases from V and 4 from J; bases not matched to a gene: 17. CDR3 length: 18 residues. In DNA form, the CDR3 reads TGTGCCAGCAGCCCCTCGAGGGGGCCCGCGTCGGGTTACAATGAGCAGTTCTTC. Its translation: CASSPSRGPASGYNEQFF.

The chain links TRBV2 to TRBJ1-4, with a tentative D call TRBD1 (6 bases). The germline V gene encodes CDR1 SNHLY and CDR2 FYNNEI. This CDR3 region has 14 residues. The V end was cut by 4 bases, the J end by 8 bases, with 14 bases between. Here the CDR3 reads CASSADSGGEKLFF. The CDR3 nucleotides read TGTGCCAGCAGTGCGGACAGCGGGGGGGAAAAACTGTTTTTT.

This sequence joins TRBV12-3 or TRBV12-4 and TRBJ1-5; possibly TRBD1 for D (5 bases). V dropped 4 bases and J dropped 4 bases, with 8 bases sitting between them. This CDR3 is 13 amino acids long. The CDR3 sequence: CASSSDRNQPQHF. CDR3 coding DNA: TGTGCCAGCAGTTCTGACAGAAATCAGCCCCAGCATTTT.